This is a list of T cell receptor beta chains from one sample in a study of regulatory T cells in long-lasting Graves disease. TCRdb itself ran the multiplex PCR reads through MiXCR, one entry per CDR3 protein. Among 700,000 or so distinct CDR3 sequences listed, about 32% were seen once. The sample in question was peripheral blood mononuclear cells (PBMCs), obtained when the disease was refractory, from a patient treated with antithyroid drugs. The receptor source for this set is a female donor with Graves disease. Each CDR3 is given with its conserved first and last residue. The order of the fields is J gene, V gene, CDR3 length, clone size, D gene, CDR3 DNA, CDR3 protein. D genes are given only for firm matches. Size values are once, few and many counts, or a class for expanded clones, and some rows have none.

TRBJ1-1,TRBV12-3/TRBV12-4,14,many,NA,TGTGCCAGCAGAGGGACATCGATGAACACTGAAGCTTTCTTT,CASRGTSMNTEAFF
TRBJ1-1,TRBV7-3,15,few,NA,TGTGCCAGCAGCCGGCGGGGGATTTTGAACACTGAAGCTTTCTTT,CASSRRGILNTEAFF
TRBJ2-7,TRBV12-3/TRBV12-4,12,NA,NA,TGTGCCAGCGTCGGCCCCGGGGGCCAGCAGTACTTC,CASVGPGGQQYF
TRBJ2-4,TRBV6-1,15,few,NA,TGTGCCAGCGGGATCCTTCCCGGGACCAAAAACATTCAGTACTTC,CASGILPGTKNIQYF
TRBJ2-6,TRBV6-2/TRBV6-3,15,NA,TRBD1,TGTGCCAGCAGCGACAGGGTGTCAGGGGCCAACGTCCTGACTTTC,CASSDRVSGANVLTF
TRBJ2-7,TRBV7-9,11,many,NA,TGTGCCAGCAGTCGTTTTGACGAGCAGTACTTC,CASSRFDEQYF
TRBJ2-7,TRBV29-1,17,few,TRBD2,TGCAGCGTTGAAGGGACTAGCGGGAGGACCCACTCCTACGAGCAGTACTTC,CSVEGTSGRTHSYEQYF
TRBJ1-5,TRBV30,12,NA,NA,TGTGCCTGGAGCCTGGGAGCTCAGCCCCAGCATTTT,CAWSLGAQPQHF
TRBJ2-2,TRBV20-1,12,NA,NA,TGCAGTACTCATAGGAACACCGGGGAGCTGTTTTTT,CSTHRNTGELFF
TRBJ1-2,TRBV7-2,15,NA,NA,TGTGCCAGCAGCTTGGGGGGAGCGCTGAACTATGGCTACACCTTC,CASSLGGALNYGYTF
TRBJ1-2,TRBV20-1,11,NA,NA,TGCAGTGCTAGGGCCAGGGGTGGCTACGCCTTC,CSARARGGYAF
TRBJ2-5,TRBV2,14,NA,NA,TGTGCCAGCAGTGGAGTAGGCGCTGAAGGGACCCAGTACTTC,CASSGVGAEGTQYF
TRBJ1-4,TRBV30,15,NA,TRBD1,TGTGCCTGGAGTGTACCGACAGGGTGGGAGGAAAAACTGTTTTTT,CAWSVPTGWEEKLFF
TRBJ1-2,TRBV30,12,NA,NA,TGTGCCTGGAACGGACAGAGCGGTGGCTACACCTTC,CAWNGQSGGYTF
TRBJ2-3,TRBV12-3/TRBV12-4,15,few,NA,TGTGCCAGCAGCTGGGGCCTCTCCGGAGCAGATACGCAGTATTTT,CASSWGLSGADTQYF
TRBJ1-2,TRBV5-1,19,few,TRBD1,TGCGCCAGCAGCTCTTCCGGGACAGGGTCTCGTTCCGGATCCTATGGCTACACCTTC,CASSSSGTGSRSGSYGYTF
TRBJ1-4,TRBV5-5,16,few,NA,TGTGCCAGCAGCTTGGAATGGGGGACGGTTATTGAAAAACTGTTTTTT,CASSLEWGTVIEKLFF
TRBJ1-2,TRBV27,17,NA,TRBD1,TGTGCCAGCAGTTTATCTCCGGACAGGGGCCCTCTCTATGGCTACACCTTC,CASSLSPDRGPLYGYTF
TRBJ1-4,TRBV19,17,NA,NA,TGTGCCAGTAGTCGCCGGGGGACAAGAGCAACTAATGAAAAACTGTTTTTT,CASSRRGTRATNEKLFF
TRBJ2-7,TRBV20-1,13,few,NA,TGCAGTGCTAGAGTTGCCACCTCCTACGAGCAGTACTTC,CSARVATSYEQYF
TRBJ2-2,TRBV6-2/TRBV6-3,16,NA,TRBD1,TGTGCCAGCAGTTCTTACAGGGGGCTAGGCACCGGGGAGCTGTTTTTT,CASSSYRGLGTGELFF
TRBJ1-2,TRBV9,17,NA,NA,TGTGCCAGCAGCGTAGAAGGGGCAGGGTCCGGGAACTATGGCTACACCTTC,CASSVEGAGSGNYGYTF
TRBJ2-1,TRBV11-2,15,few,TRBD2,TGTGCCAGCAGCTCAGACGGGAGGTTGTACAATGAGCAGTTCTTC,CASSSDGRLYNEQFF
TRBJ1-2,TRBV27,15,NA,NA,TGTGCCAGCAGTTTACGGGCAGTCTCTAACTATGGCTACACCTTC,CASSLRAVSNYGYTF
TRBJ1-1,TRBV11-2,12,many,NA,TGTGCCAGCAAGGGCCCGAGCACTGAAGCTTTCTTT,CASKGPSTEAFF
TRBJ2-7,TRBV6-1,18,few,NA,TGTGCCAGCAGTGAAAAGGCAGTTTTGTCGGAAAAACGCTACGAGCAGTACTTC,CASSEKAVLSEKRYEQYF
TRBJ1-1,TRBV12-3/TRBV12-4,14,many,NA,TGTGCCAGCACCAGGACAGCGACGAACACTGAAGCTTTCTTT,CASTRTATNTEAFF
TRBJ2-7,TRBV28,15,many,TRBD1,TGTGCCAGCAGTTTGGGAATATCAGGGGGATTCGAGCAGTACTTC,CASSLGISGGFEQYF
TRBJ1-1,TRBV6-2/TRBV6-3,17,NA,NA,TGTGCCAGCAGTTACACGGGTTTTCGGTCAGGTCGGACTGAAGCTTTCTTT,CASSYTGFRSGRTEAFF
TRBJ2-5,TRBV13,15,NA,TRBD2,TGTGCCAGCAGTTTCATAGCGGGCCTTGAGGAGACCCAGTACTTC,CASSFIAGLEETQYF
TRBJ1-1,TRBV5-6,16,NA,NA,TGTGCCAGCAGCTTGGAAAGGGCGGGTGGGAACACTGAAGCTTTCTTT,CASSLERAGGNTEAFF
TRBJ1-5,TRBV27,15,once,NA,TGTGCCAGCCCCGCATGGGGAGGATCGAATCAGCCCCAGCATTTT,CASPAWGGSNQPQHF
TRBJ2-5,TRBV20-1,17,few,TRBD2,TGCAGTGCTAGAGCTTGGGGAGGGCGGGACGGAGTAGAGACCCAGTACTTC,CSARAWGGRDGVETQYF
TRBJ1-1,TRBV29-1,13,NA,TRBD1,TGCAGCGTTGAAGCCTCGGGCGGGACAGGAGCTTTCTTT,CSVEASGGTGAFF
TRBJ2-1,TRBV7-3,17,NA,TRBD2,TGTGCCAGCAGCTTAAGGGGACTAGCGGGAGGTAGGAATGAGCAGTTCTTC,CASSLRGLAGGRNEQFF
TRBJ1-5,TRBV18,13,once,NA,TGTGCCAGCTCACCGTCGACGGCCGAGCCCCAGCATTTT,CASSPSTAEPQHF
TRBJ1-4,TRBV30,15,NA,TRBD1,TGTGCCTGGAGAAAGGGACAGGGGGCCTTGGAAAAACTGTTTTTT,CAWRKGQGALEKLFF
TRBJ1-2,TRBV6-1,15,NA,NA,TGTGCCAGCAGTGACAACCCCGGGGCGGCCTATGGCTACACCTTC,CASSDNPGAAYGYTF
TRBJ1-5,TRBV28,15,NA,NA,TGTGTCAGCAGTCTAGGGGGTCCGGGCAATCAGCTCCAGCATTTT,CVSSLGGPGNQLQHF
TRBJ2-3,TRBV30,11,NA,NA,TGTGCCTGGACTTCGCTAGATACGCAGTATTTT,CAWTSLDTQYF
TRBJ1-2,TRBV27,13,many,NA,TGTGCCAGCAGTTTGGTTTCGGGTCGTGGCTACACCTTC,CASSLVSGRGYTF
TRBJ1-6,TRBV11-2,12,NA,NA,TGTGCCAGCAGCTCCTCTTCTTCACCCCTCCACTTT,CASSSSSSPLHF
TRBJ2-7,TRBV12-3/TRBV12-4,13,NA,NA,TGTGCCAGCAGTTTTCCGGACAGCTACGAGCAGTACTTC,CASSFPDSYEQYF
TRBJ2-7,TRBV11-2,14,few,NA,TGTGCCAGCAGCACTAGTGCAGGGGGGTGGGAGCAGTACTTC,CASSTSAGGWEQYF
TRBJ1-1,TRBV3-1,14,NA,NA,TGTGCCAGCAGCCCGCCGACAGTGAGCACTGAAGCTTTCTTT,CASSPPTVSTEAFF